This passage covers 25 T cell receptor beta chains from one sample sequenced in a study of neurological immune-mediated disorders. A single record per CDR3 protein comes from TCRdb applying MiXCR to the 5' RACE reads. Of around 71,000 distinct CDR3 sequences in the sample, around 13% were seen once. Noted time point: longitudinal time-point 1 (baseline). The material sequenced was PBMCs. These receptor sequences come from a female donor with HTLV-1-associated myelopathy (HAM/TSP).

Many counts were recorded for this clonotype. This chain links TRBV5-1 with TRBJ2-3, with 9 positions matching TRBD1. The CDR3 is 14 residues long. Germline assignment: CDR1 SGHRS and CDR2 YFSETQ. V lost 5 bases and J lost 6; bases outside the gene matches: 7. CDR3 in DNA: TGCGCCAGCAGTCCTGGGACAGGGAAGGATACGCAGTATTTT. Translated, it gives CASSPGTGKDTQYF.

This clonotype was detected only once. Just one base apart from a much larger clone, this may be a read error. This sequence joins TRBV7-3 and TRBJ2-3; D gene unclear. From germline, CDR1 is SGHTA and CDR2 FQGTGA. V dropped 0 bases and J dropped 7 bases, with 5 bases sitting between them. CDR3 size: 12 residues. The CDR3, as DNA: TGTGCCAGCAGCTTAACGGGAAATACGCAGTATTTT. Translated, it gives CASSLTGNTQYF.

Comments on this clonotype: A read error is possible here, since a much larger clone lies one base away. The V gene is TRBV7-6, the J gene TRBJ2-7, with D unclear. This CDR3 comprises 14 residues. Germline V gene lookup returns CDR1 SGHVS and CDR2 FNYEAQ. The CDR3 spells CASSLWAGTYEKYF. The DNA for the CDR3 is TGTGCCAGCAGCTTATGGGCAGGAACCTACGAGAAGTACTTC.

Of note for this clonotype: Since a much larger clone is just one base distant, this may be a read error. The genes are TRBV2 and TRBJ2-7; D gene uncertain. V lost 2 bases to trimming and J lost 2 bases, with 13 bases between them. This CDR3 contains 15 residues. CDR1 and CDR2 from the germline V gene are SNHLY and FYNNEI. The DNA of the CDR3 is TGTGCCAGCAGTGAATGGGCGCCTACAACCTACGAGCAGTACTTC. Translation gives CASSEWAPTTYEQYF.

This clonotype occurred a few times. CDR3 DNA sequence: TGTGCCAGCAGCTTTAGGGAACTTAAGGACAGATATAGCAATCAGCCCCAGCATTTT. Translated, it gives CASSFRELKDRYSNQPQHF. The chain links TRBV11-3 to TRBJ1-5, with D possibly matching TRBD1 (6 bases). Trimming took off 3 bases at V and 0 bases at J, with 21 bases between the two ends. Germline CDR1 reads SGHNT; CDR2 reads YENEEA. The length of the CDR3 is 19 residues.

This clonotype was detected ten times or more. The V gene is TRBV4-1, the J gene TRBJ2-7; D remains unclear. This CDR3 is 13 amino acids long. Trimming cost V 2 bases and J 1 base, with 6 bases left between them. The germline CDR1 and CDR2 sequences are MGHRA and YSYEKL. CDR3 residues: CASSQTSSYEQYF. Here the CDR3 DNA reads TGCGCCAGCAGCCAAACCTCATCCTACGAGCAGTACTTC.

The table lists this clonotype with many counts. This chain joins TRBV10-3 and TRBJ2-3; D is possibly TRBD1 or TRBD2 (6 bases each). The germline CDR1 and CDR2 sequences are ENHRY and SYGVKD. V shed 8 bases and J shed 2 bases, with 23 bases lying between them. The length of the CDR3 is 17 residues. CDR3 residues: CAISGGGQTLTTDTQYF. The CDR3 DNA sequence: TGTGCCATCTCCGGTGGGGGGCAGACCCTAACCACAGATACGCAGTATTTT.

The V and J genes are TRBV4-2 and TRBJ2-6; 8 positions match TRBD1. This CDR3 has 19 residues. Germline loops: CDR1 LGHNA, CDR2 YNFKEQ. The junction had 9 bases not matched to a gene; V was cut back by 0 bases and J by 2 bases. The CDR3 DNA reads TGTGCCAGCAGCCAAGACCTCCGCAGGGGGCTGGCTGGGGCCAACGTCCTGACTTTC. It yields the protein CASSQDLRRGLAGANVLTF.

This clonotype was detected ten times or more. The V gene is TRBV4-2, the J gene TRBJ2-3; 13 bases are a match to TRBD2. The germline V gene encodes CDR1 LGHNA and CDR2 YNFKEQ. This CDR3 region has 16 residues. J lost 4 bases, V lost 4 bases, and 5 bases had no gene match. The CDR3 protein is CASSLGLAGASDTQYF. As DNA, the CDR3 is TGTGCCAGCAGCCTTGGACTAGCGGGGGCATCAGATACGCAGTATTTT.

This clonotype was detected many times. The rearrangement links TRBV20-1 to TRBJ2-1, with 11 bases that match TRBD1. CDR3 length: 14 amino acids. Per germline, CDR1 DFQATT and CDR2 SNEGSKA (reference sequence). After removal of 6 bases from V and 6 bases from J, the junction contained 7 bases not matched to a gene. The CDR3 loop reads CSARTGGNFNEQFF. The DNA for the CDR3 is TGCAGTGCCCGGACAGGGGGCAATTTCAATGAGCAGTTCTTC.

Comments on this clonotype: At one end the junction does not follow the germline gene, possibly because of a read error. V is TRBV5-1 and J is TRBJ2-2; TRBD1 matches 12 bases. The CDR3 length is 18 residues. Per germline, CDR1 SGHRS and CDR2 YFSETQ. The DNA for the CDR3 is TGCGCCAGTAGCTGGGGGGACAGGGGGCTTCGGCACACCGGGGAGCCGTTTTTT. It translates to CASSWGDRGLRHTGEPFF.

This clonotype was detected many times. The V and J genes are TRBV28 and TRBJ1-5; D may be TRBD1 (5 bases). Germline V CDR1 and CDR2: MDHEN, SYDVKM. This CDR3 spans 17 amino acids. Trimming stripped 5 bases from V and 7 bases from J, with 24 bases between. CDR3 bases: TGTGCCAGCAGTCCTCCAGCCAGGGTTCGTTCGGGGCAGCCCCAGCATTTT. Amino acid sequence: CASSPPARVRSGQPQHF.

In its sample, this clonotype was seen a few times. V and J are TRBV5-5 and TRBJ2-1, with D perhaps matching TRBD2 (6 bases). Per the germline V gene, CDR1 is SGHKS and CDR2 is YYEKEE (reference sequence). The CDR3 is 18 residues long. V was pared by 4 bases and J by 0 bases, with 20 bases between. The CDR3 protein is CASSRVAVPFSSYNEQFF. DNA for the CDR3: TGTGCCAGCAGCAGGGTAGCGGTCCCCTTTAGCTCCTACAATGAGCAGTTCTTC. Combining the CDR3 with reference TRBV5-5 and TRBJ2-1 gives the whole variable domain DAGVTQSPTHLIKTRGQQVTLRCSPISGHKSVSWYQQVLGQGPQFIFQYYEKEERGRGNFPDRFSARQFPNYSSELNVNALLLGDSALYLCASSRVAVPFSSYNEQFFGPGTRLTVL.

This clonotype was recorded many times. This rearrangement joins TRBV5-1 to TRBJ2-2; tentative D call: TRBD2 (6 bases). Germline loops: CDR1 SGHRS, CDR2 YFSETQ. The CDR3 is 15 amino acids. Between the trimmed V and J ends, which lost 10 bases and 0 bases, there was a span of 16 bases. CDR3 sequence (DNA): TGCGCCGCCTCAGCTGGGGGGTCGAACACCGGGGAGCTGTTTTTT. Its protein product is CAASAGGSNTGELFF.

This clonotype was detected many times. The genes are TRBV7-9 and TRBJ1-5; tentative D call: TRBD1 (6 bases). V shed 4 bases and J shed 1 base, with 17 bases lying between them. The CDR3 length is 17 residues. Germline loops: CDR1 SEHNR, CDR2 FQNEAQ (reference sequence). CDR3 nucleotide sequence: TGTGCCAGCAGCTCCCCCGGTGTACAGGGCAGCAATCAGCCCCAGCATTTT. Translated, it gives CASSSPGVQGSNQPQHF.

This clonotype was recorded many times. The V call is TRBV10-3, the J call TRBJ2-3; 10 nucleotides align to TRBD2. Unmatched junction bases numbered 4, after V lost 3 bases and J lost 4 bases. The germline V gene has CDR1 ENHRY and CDR2 SYGVKD. There are 15 residues in the CDR3. The CDR3 sequence: CAISESGGAPDTQYF. The CDR3 DNA reads as TGTGCCATCAGTGAAAGCGGGGGGGCTCCAGATACGCAGTATTTT.

This clonotype has a count of ten or more. This chain links TRBV5-1 with TRBJ2-6; D gene ambiguous. Trimming stripped 3 bases from V and 1 base from J, with 8 bases between. Germline CDR1 reads SGHRS; CDR2 reads YFSETQ. The CDR3 has 15 residues. CDR3 DNA sequence: TGCGCCAGCAGCTACACGGTATCTGGGGCCAACGTCCTGACTTTC. Translation: CASSYTVSGANVLTF.

This clonotype was found once. This chain joins TRBV10-3 and TRBJ2-7, with a tentative D call TRBD1 (6 bases). V lost 9 bases and J 4 bases, leaving 19 bases between the germline ends. Germline V gives CDR1 ENHRY, CDR2 SYGVKD. The CDR3 is 14 amino acids. In DNA, the CDR3 is TGTGCCATTAGCCTATCCGGTACAGGGTACGAGCAGTACTTC. Amino acids: CAISLSGTGYEQYF.

This clonotype has ten or more counts. This chain uses TRBV4-1 with TRBJ2-7, with D unclear. The CDR3 runs 15 residues. Looked up from germline, CDR1 is MGHRA and CDR2 is YSYEKL. Trimming removed 1 base from V and 7 bases from J, with 17 bases in between. The CDR3 DNA reads TGCGCCAGCAGCCAAGTCCTTCGGACCCCCCTAGAGCAGTACTTC. Protein sequence: CASSQVLRTPLEQYF.

The chain employs TRBV4-1 and TRBJ1-2; D unresolved. The CDR3 runs 15 residues. Trimming cost V 3 bases and J 0 bases, with 11 bases left between them. CDR1 and CDR2 (germline): MGHRA, YSYEKL. The CDR3 protein is CASSHGTGANYGYTF. Here the CDR3 DNA reads TGCGCCAGCAGCCATGGCACCGGGGCTAACTATGGCTACACCTTC.

The sample holds many counts of this clonotype. This chain connects TRBV20-1 to TRBJ2-1; D unclear. The germline V gene encodes CDR1 DFQATT and CDR2 SNEGSKA (reference sequence). This CDR3 contains 14 residues. Deletions cut 2 bases from V and 0 bases from J, with 8 bases between. The CDR3 sequence is CSARRVGSYNEQFF. The CDR3 DNA sequence: TGCAGTGCTAGAAGAGTGGGCTCCTACAATGAGCAGTTCTTC.

This clonotype was detected ten times or more. The genes are TRBV6-5 and TRBJ2-2; D is unclear. V dropped 7 bases and J dropped 0 bases, with 12 bases sitting between them. Looked up from germline, CDR1 is MNHEY and CDR2 is SVGAGI. The CDR3 loop spans 15 amino acids. The CDR3 region has the DNA TGTGCCAGCATCGACCCAGGAGCGAACACCGGGGAGCTGTTTTTT. The encoded protein is CASIDPGANTGELFF.

This clonotype was detected many times. V and J are TRBV3-1 and TRBJ2-2, with D perhaps TRBD1 (6 bases). V was trimmed by 2 bases and J by 4 bases, leaving 11 bases between them. The CDR3 extends over 15 amino acids. Germline CDR1 is LGHDT and CDR2 is YNNKEL (reference sequence). This chain's CDR3 is CASSQHRAGTGELFF. The CDR3 DNA sequence: TGTGCCAGCAGCCAACACAGGGCGGGCACCGGGGAGCTGTTTTTT.

The rearrangement uses TRBV6-2 or TRBV6-3 and TRBJ1-1, with D hard to call. CDR1 is MNHEY and CDR2 is SVGEGT in the germline V gene. The CDR3 has 16 residues. V was shortened by 0 bases and J by 8 bases, with 19 bases between the two germline ends. The CDR3 DNA is TGTGCCAGCAGTTACTCGACCCGGACCGCGTTATTCGAAGCTTTCTTT. It codes for CASSYSTRTALFEAFF.

This clonotype was seen at least ten times. This chain connects TRBV7-2 to TRBJ2-5, with 13 nucleotides matching TRBD2. The germline V gene has CDR1 SGHTA and CDR2 FQGNSA. V shed 6 bases and J 3 bases; nucleotides not matched to a gene: 7. The CDR3 sequence is 16 residues long. The DNA of the CDR3 is TGTGCCAGCAGACGAGGACTAGCGGGAGTAAAAGAGACCCAGTACTTC. Translation gives CASRRGLAGVKETQYF.